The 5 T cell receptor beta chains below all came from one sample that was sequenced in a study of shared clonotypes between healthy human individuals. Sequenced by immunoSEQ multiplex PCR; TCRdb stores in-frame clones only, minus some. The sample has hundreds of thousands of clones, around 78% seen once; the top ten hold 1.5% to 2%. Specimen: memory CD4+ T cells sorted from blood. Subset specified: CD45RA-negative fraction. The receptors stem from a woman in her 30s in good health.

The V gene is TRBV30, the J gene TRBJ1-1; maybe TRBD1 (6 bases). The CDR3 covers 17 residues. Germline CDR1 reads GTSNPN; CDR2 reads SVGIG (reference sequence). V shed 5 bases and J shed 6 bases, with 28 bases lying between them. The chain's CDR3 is CAWGGSPGDTPFPEAFF. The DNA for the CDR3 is TGTGCCTGGGGTGGGTCGCCAGGGGACACCCCATTCCCTGAAGCTTTCTTT.

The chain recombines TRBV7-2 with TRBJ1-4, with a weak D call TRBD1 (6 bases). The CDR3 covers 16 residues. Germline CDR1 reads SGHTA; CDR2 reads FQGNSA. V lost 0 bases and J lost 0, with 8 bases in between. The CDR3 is CASSLARTATNEKLFF. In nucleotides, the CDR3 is TGTGCCAGCAGCTTAGCGCGGACAGCAACTAATGAAAAACTGTTTTTT.

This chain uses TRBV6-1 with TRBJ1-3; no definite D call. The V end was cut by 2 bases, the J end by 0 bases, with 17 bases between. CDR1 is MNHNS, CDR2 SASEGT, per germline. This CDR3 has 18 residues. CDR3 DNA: TGTGCCAGCAGTGAACTACCTTCAAGAGGGAACTCTGGAAACACCATATATTTT. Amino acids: CASSELPSRGNSGNTIYF.

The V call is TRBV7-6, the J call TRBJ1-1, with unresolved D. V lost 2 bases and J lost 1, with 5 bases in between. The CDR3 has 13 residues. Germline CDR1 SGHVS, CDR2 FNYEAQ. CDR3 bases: TGTGCCAGCAGCTTAACGGGGAACACTGAAGCTTTCTTT. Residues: CASSLTGNTEAFF.

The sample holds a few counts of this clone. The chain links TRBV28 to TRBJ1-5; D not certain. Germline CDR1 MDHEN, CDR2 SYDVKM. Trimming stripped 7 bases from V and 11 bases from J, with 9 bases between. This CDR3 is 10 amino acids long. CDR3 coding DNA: TGTGCCAGCACCGGTGTGACCCAGCATTTT. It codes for CASTGVTQHF.